The 7 T cell receptor beta chains given below trace back to one sample, sequenced in a study of T cell responses to AZD1222 COVID-19 vaccine. Here immunoSEQ multiplex PCR was the method, and the copy in TCRdb shows in-frame clones only, minus some. The data contain over 90,000 clones, roughly 91% of them singletons. Sample: peripheral blood, taken on day 0 of AZD1222 vaccination. The receptors derive from an adult in good health.

The CDR3 region is CASSLINGLAGAPEQYF. CDR3 in DNA: TGTGCCAGCAGCTTAATTAACGGACTAGCGGGAGCACCCGAGCAGTACTTC. This chain connects TRBV7-2 to TRBJ2-7; 13 bases align to TRBD2. The CDR3 spans 17 residues. CDR1 and CDR2 from the germline V gene are SGHTA and FQGNSA. V dropped 2 bases and J dropped 6; count of bases not matched to a gene: 10.

The chain recombines TRBV21-1 with TRBJ2-7; the table's D call, TRBD2, was not checked against the DNA. TRBV21-1 has pseudogene status. This CDR3 region has 15 residues. As DNA, the CDR3 is TGTGCCAGCAGCCCCCGACTAGCAGATACCTACGAGCAGTACTTC. It is translated as CASSPRLADTYEQYF.

The chain joins TRBV5-6 to TRBJ1-2, with a tentative D call TRBD1 (6 bases). Germline CDR1 is SGHDT and CDR2 is YYEEEE. V was cut by 0 bases and J by 4 bases, with 13 bases left in between. The CDR3 has 15 residues. CDR3 coding DNA: TGTGCCAGCAGCTTGGGAGGTAGGGGGGTCTATGGCTACACCTTC. This translates into CASSLGGRGVYGYTF.

This chain connects TRBV19 to TRBJ1-6; D unclear. CDR1 and CDR2 from the germline V gene are LNHDA and SQIVND (reference sequence). V lost 0 bases to trimming and J lost 10 bases, with 13 bases between them. The CDR3 has 15 residues. CDR3 in DNA: TGTGCCAGTAGTATAGATGAAGGTCCAGAGTCACCCCTCCACTTT. Amino acids: CASSIDEGPESPLHF.

V usage is TRBV15 and J usage is TRBJ2-2, with a possible D match to TRBD1 (6 bases). The CDR3 extends over 14 amino acids. Trimming stripped 1 base from V and 11 bases from J, with 14 bases between. Per germline, CDR1 LNHNV and CDR2 YYDKDF (reference sequence). The CDR3 loop reads CATSRVDRPGELFF. DNA of the CDR3: TGTGCCACCAGCAGAGTCGACAGGCCGGGAGAGCTGTTTTTT.

This rearrangement joins TRBV5-8 to TRBJ1-3, with 9 positions matching TRBD1. The CDR3 has 15 residues. V gave up 5 bases and J gave up 4 bases; unmatched junction bases: 7. Germline CDR1 and CDR2: SGHTS and YDEGEE. CDR3 protein: CASRYGTGKGNTIYF. CDR3 nucleotide sequence: TGTGCCAGCAGATACGGGACAGGGAAGGGAAACACCATATATTTT.

This clone is a singleton in its sample. The chain couples TRBV20-1 to TRBJ2-7, with TRBD2 as a possible D gene (6 bases). Per the germline V gene, CDR1 is DFQATT and CDR2 is SNEGSKA (reference sequence). V was cut by 5 bases and J by 8 bases, with 13 bases left in between. CDR3 size: 11 residues. Here the CDR3 reads CSARESLQQYF. The CDR3 nucleotides read TGCAGTGCTCGGGAGTCTCTCCAGCAGTACTTC.